What follows describes a single T cell receptor (beta chain). Its target is unknown. The PCR employed 60 Vbeta primers together with 13 Jbeta primers. Measured with immunoSEQ multiplex PCR; TCRdb has only the in-frame clones, and not every one. The sample consists of about 130,000 clones, 84% of them appearing once. This record comes from a study of cytomegalovirus exposure and HLA in healthy donors. Regarding the study as a whole: Trimming of TCR beta V- and J-genes showed a link, identified in a later analysis, to a missense DCLRE1C variant. Association of roughly 18,000 TCR beta sequences with HLA alleles was found at 0.05 false discovery rate in a later analysis. The study recorded 150 to 200 TCR beta chains that were cytomegalovirus-associated. Accurate prediction of HLA-A and HLA-B alleles (for most subjects) was reportedly achieved from TCR beta sequences.

This TCR was recovered from a man in his forties or fifties in good health and CMV-seronegative. The sequenced sample was PBMCs.

This chain's CDR3 is CASSQESSVTGGYTGELFF. The DNA for the CDR3 is TGCGCCAGCAGCCAAGAAAGCTCGGTAACAGGAGGGTACACCGGGGAGCTGTTTTTT. The V gene is TRBV4-3, the J gene TRBJ2-2; the D gene is possibly TRBD2 (6 bases). CDR3 length equals 19 residues. Per germline, CDR1 LGHNA and CDR2 YSLEER. The V and J ends lost 0 bases and 3 bases respectively, with 20 bases between them.